Each of the 6 T cell receptor beta chains below was sequenced from the same sample in a study of blood T cell repertoires in COVID-19. Assay: immunoSEQ multiplex PCR; the TCRdb copy retains only in-frame clones and omits some. The sample lists about 110,000 clones, roughly 90% seen once, with more than 4.5% in the top ten. The material sequenced was peripheral blood. These receptors were collected from a man aged 40-49 years with active or convalescent COVID-19.

The V call is TRBV28, the J call TRBJ1-4; D remains unclear. The CDR3 loop spans 17 amino acids. From germline, CDR1 is MDHEN and CDR2 SYDVKM. Trimming took 5 bases from V and 4 from J, leaving 20 bases between them. In nucleotides, the CDR3 is TGTGCCAGCAGTCATTCGCAAGGACTCGTAATTAATGAAAAACTGTTTTTT. Protein product: CASSHSQGLVINEKLFF.

The J gene is TRBJ1-2, the V gene TRBV3-1 (or the pseudogene TRBV3-2); the match to TRBD1 covers 9 bases. V shed 2 bases, J shed 5 bases, and the junction held 6 bases outside the gene matches. This CDR3 is 15 amino acids long. The germline gives CDR1 LGHDT, CDR2 YNNKEL (reference sequence). CDR3 protein: CASSQSAGTGYGYTF. The CDR3 DNA reads as TGTGCCAGCAGCCAATCGGCCGGGACAGGGTATGGCTACACCTTC.

The genes are TRBV5-6 and TRBJ1-5; TRBD1 might be the D (6 bases). Germline V gene sequence: CDR1 SGHDT, CDR2 YYEEEE. The CDR3 has 14 residues. V was trimmed by 3 bases and J by 4 bases, leaving 11 bases between them. The CDR3 sequence: CASSSDSLNQPQHF. CDR3 coding DNA: TGTGCCAGCAGCTCGGACAGCTTGAATCAGCCCCAGCATTTT.

The rearrangement uses TRBV2 and TRBJ2-1; D is uncertain. This CDR3 is 10 amino acids long. Germline V lookup: CDR1 SNHLY, CDR2 FYNNEI. V gave up 4 bases and J gave up 8 bases, with 3 bases separating them. DNA for the CDR3: TGTGCCAGCAGTGTATATGAGCAGTTCTTC. This encodes CASSVYEQFF.

This sequence joins TRBV5-4 and TRBJ1-1; D possibly corresponds to TRBD1 (5 bases). The CDR3 extends over 16 amino acids. Germline assignment: CDR1 SGHNT and CDR2 YYREEE (reference sequence). V dropped 4 bases and J dropped 2 bases, with 18 bases sitting between them. CDR3 sequence (DNA): TGTGCCAGCAGCCGTACCGGGGGACGGTCAAACACTGAAGCTTTCTTT. Amino acid sequence: CASSRTGGRSNTEAFF.

The chain couples TRBV7-3 to TRBJ2-2; 7 bases are a match to TRBD1. The V segment lost 5 bases and the J segment 1 base; nucleotides outside the gene matches: 7. The CDR3 is 16 amino acids. Per the germline V gene, CDR1 is SGHTA and CDR2 is FQGTGA. The CDR3 DNA follows: TGTGCCAGCAGCATTTCCGGGACAGTGAACACCGGGGAGCTGTTTTTT. As protein: CASSISGTVNTGELFF. Supplemented by reference TRBV7-3 and TRBJ2-2, the full variable domain reads GAGVSQTPSNKVTEKGKYVELRCDPISGHTALYWYRQSLGQGPEFLIYFQGTGAADDSGLPNDRFFAVRPEGSVSTLKIQRTERGDSAVYLCASSISGTVNTGELFFGEGSRLTVL.